The TCR beta chain described here comes from a study of T cells in Graves' hyperthyroidism and ophthalmopathy (dated by TCRdb to about 2019). With respect to the entire study: To identify distinguishing TCR V-J signatures, a discovery cohort of around 100 patients was used, comprising 43 with Graves' ophthalmopathy and about 59 with stable Graves' hyperthyroidism. Prospective prediction of ophthalmopathy was tested in an independent validation cohort consisting of about 20 hyperthyroidism patients and more than 15 patients who later progressed to ophthalmopathy. The 75 to 100 discovery patients were randomly split 7:3 into training and test sets. In six Graves' hyperthyroidism patients, the study also compared T-cell repertoires from thyroid tissue with T-cell repertoires from blood. After blood sampling, hyperthyroidism patients were treated with methimazole at a starting dose of 30 mg daily, and ophthalmopathy patients were treated with high-dose intravenous methylprednisolone. TCR Vbeta CDR3 sequencing of fewer than 150 peripheral blood samples (43 ophthalmopathy, 75 hyperthyroidism and roughly 17 progressor patients) is reported in the paper. Points the paper makes about the study in general: In validation, the model predicted progression to ophthalmopathy a median of around 6.5 months before onset, with approximately 68% sensitivity and 72.22% specificity. Most expanded thyroid clonotypes (frequency above 0.001) were also found in blood, which suggests that blood repertoires may mirror thyroid immune responses. Ophthalmopathy was separated from stable hyperthyroidism by a 13 V-J signature model, with approximately 85% sensitivity and 81% to 83% specificity obtained in cross-validation and 80%/75% obtained in testing. No statistical method was used to fix the sample size in advance, and group allocation was not hidden from the investigators.

This clonotype was observed a few times. Its antigen is not yet known. Within one base of it there is no much larger clone, and no base qualities were kept. The TCR beta CDR3 regions were amplified from RNA transcripts. For the first round of RT-PCR on the TCR CDR3, the HTBI primer set was used together with the Qiagen OneStep RT-PCR kit. A second multiplex PCR round built the libraries, followed by size selection and purification. The libraries were sequenced on an Illumina HiSeq2000 using paired-end 100 bp reads. Concerning the study's data processing: Raw data were processed with SOAPnuke, discarding reads with adapters, uncalled bases, mean Phred below 15, or no exact constant-primer or identifier match. COPE v1.2.5 was used to merge the high-quality paired reads, and each unique nucleotide sequence was defined as a clonotype. Clonotypes were aligned to IMGT TRBV, TRBD and TRBJ reference segments using MiTCR v1.1. The analysis included only V-J combinations with a frequency above 0.0001, which together covered 99.2% of the repertoires. A TCS score was defined as the ratio between F50 (clonal expansion) and ExV (chaos), using BLOSUM62-based TCRdist between CDR3 peptides within each V-J. Welch's t-statistics and random forest reduced roughly 540 V-J features to 10 to 15, which were used in a naive Bayes classifier (R e1071). Thyroid-blood repertoire similarity was quantified with the Morisita-Horn index. TCRdb's own reprocessing of the public reads used fastp at Q25 and MiXCR and kept productive beta chains. When rows share a CDR3 protein, they turn into one entry using the most common DNA and genes. TCRdb's processing, not the authors', yielded these V and J calls. The sample yields around 580,000 distinct CDR3 sequences; just over 45% were counted once. The ten largest clones capture around 8% of the sample.

Stable Graves' hyperthyroidism was defined as the absence of progression to ophthalmopathy over 18 months of follow-up. The hyperthyroidism patients were between 18 and 65 years old and newly diagnosed, with a disease duration of less than 2 months. Any patient with an uncontrolled infection, another autoimmune disease, pregnancy or lactation was excluded. Diagnoses relied on clinical symptoms, serum thyroxine and TRAb, thyroid ultrasound and orbital computed tomography. Total RNA was extracted with Trizol reagent, and quality was checked on an Agilent 2100 Bioanalyzer. The CDR3 sequence holds 13 residues, the cysteine and phenylalanine included. Only the CDR3 DNA stays, 39 bases, in frame from base 1. The trim is 4 bases for V and 6 bases for J, with a gap of 10 bases between the germline ends. From a lookup of the germline V gene, CDR1 and CDR2 are SNHLY and FYNNEI.

The clonotype comes from a young woman with Graves' hyperthyroidism. The chain is made from TRBV2 and TRBJ2-1; TRBD1 is perhaps the D gene, given 5 matching bases. What was sequenced was peripheral blood or thyroid tissue (not recorded which). At the DNA level, the sequence is TGTGCCAGCAGTGGGGGCAGACTCAATGAGCAGTTCTTC. Its translation is CASSGGRLNEQFF.